Following are 27 T cell receptor beta chains from one sample sequenced in a study of human T cells and chemical hapten exposure. Indicated time point: patch test 2, 6 weeks after DPC sensitization. Indicated treatment: therapeutic diphenylcyclopropenone sensitization with weekly scalp DPC. Using its own MiXCR run on the RACE reads, TCRdb lists one record per CDR3 protein. The profile shows 70,000 to 95,000 distinct CDR3 sequences, about 6.6% of them singletons. The source was whole blood, collected in connection with sensitization to the hapten diphenylcyclopropenone (DPC). The receptors stem from a woman aged 25 to 45 with alopecia areata. Some clones in this sample may be carry-over from other donors' samples.

This clonotype was counted ten times or more. V and J are TRBV14 and TRBJ2-1; 8 bases align to TRBD2. After removal of 4 bases from V and 6 bases from J, the junction contained 8 bases not matched to a gene. This CDR3 spans 15 amino acids. Germline V gene lookup returns CDR1 SGHDN and CDR2 FVKESK. The CDR3 reads CASSPLGLGANEQFF. In nucleotides, the CDR3 is TGTGCCAGCAGCCCCTTGGGACTAGGGGCCAATGAGCAGTTCTTC.

This clonotype was found many times. V is TRBV4-1 and J is TRBJ1-1; TRBD1 is a possible D gene (5 bases). The CDR3 is 15 amino acids. Trimming removed 0 bases from V and 5 bases from J, with 13 bases in between. Germline-derived CDR1 and CDR2 are MGHRA and YSYEKL. The CDR3 bases are TGCGCCAGCAGCCAAGATAGTCCCGGGGGAACTGAAGCTTTCTTT. Translating it yields CASSQDSPGGTEAFF.

The V gene is TRBV12-5, the J gene TRBJ2-3, with D possibly TRBD2 on 5 matching bases. Trimming removed 7 bases at V and 3 bases at J, with 17 bases between. In germline, CDR1 is LGHNT, CDR2 FRNRAP. The CDR3 is made up of 15 amino acids. The CDR3 region has the DNA TGTGCTAGTGACAGCCCCGGACTTGGGACAGATACGCAGTATTTT. Its protein is CASDSPGLGTDTQYF.

The sample holds many counts of this clonotype. J is TRBJ2-5 and V is TRBV29-1; D is perhaps TRBD1 (5 bases). The CDR3 runs to 15 residues. V gave up 6 bases and J gave up 4 bases, with 21 bases separating them. CDR1 SQVTM and CDR2 ANQGSEA come from the germline V gene. This CDR3 reads CSVQGAQGSLETQYF. The DNA of the CDR3 is TGCAGCGTCCAGGGCGCGCAGGGTAGTTTAGAGACCCAGTACTTC.

This clonotype was counted a few times. The CDR3 here is CASSLLSGMSNTEAFF. In nucleotides, the CDR3 is TGCGCCAGCAGCTTGTTGTCAGGAATGTCAAACACTGAAGCTTTCTTT. The genes are TRBV5-1 and TRBJ1-1; D uncertain. V was shortened by 1 base and J by 2 bases, with 15 bases between the two germline ends. Germline V gives CDR1 SGHRS, CDR2 YFSETQ. The CDR3 length is 16 residues.

This clonotype was counted many times. This chain links TRBV12-3 or TRBV12-4 with TRBJ1-4; the D gene is possibly TRBD1 (5 bases). CDR3 length: 14 amino acids. The V and J ends lost 6 bases and 5 bases respectively, with 13 bases between them. In DNA, the CDR3 is TGTGCCAGCAGGCAGGGACGGCTGAATGAAAAACTGTTTTTT. The encoded protein is CASRQGRLNEKLFF.

This clonotype was seen a few times. The CDR3, as DNA: TGCAGTGCCGCAAGGCTCGAACTAGGGGGCAGAGATGGCTACACCTTC. Translated, it gives CSAARLELGGRDGYTF. The chain recombines TRBV20-1 with TRBJ1-2; 7 bases are a match to TRBD1. V was pared by 6 bases and J by 6 bases, with 19 bases of the junction left unmatched. Germline V lookup: CDR1 DFQATT, CDR2 SNEGSKA (reference sequence). The CDR3 covers 16 residues.

The table lists this clonotype with a few counts. The chain employs TRBV5-1 and TRBJ1-6; TRBD1 aligns across 7 bases. CDR1 is SGHRS, CDR2 YFSETQ, per germline. This CDR3 has 15 residues. J lost 8 bases, V lost 4 bases, and 9 bases had no gene match. This CDR3 is CASSLWTGQDSPLHF. CDR3 nucleotides: TGCGCCAGCAGCCTGTGGACAGGCCAAGATTCACCCCTCCACTTT.

This clonotype was counted ten times or more. CDR3 region: CSGNRGLNTEAFF. CDR3 DNA: TGCAGCGGAAACAGGGGATTGAACACTGAAGCTTTCTTT. The chain is built from TRBV29-1 and TRBJ1-1; 7 nucleotides match TRBD1. Unmatched junction bases numbered 5, after V lost 7 bases and J lost 0 bases. Germline assignment: CDR1 SQVTM and CDR2 ANQGSEA. The CDR3 extends over 13 amino acids.

This clonotype occurred many times. V usage is TRBV2 and J usage is TRBJ1-2; D unresolved. This CDR3 comprises 13 residues. Trimming pared 6 bases from V and 3 bases from J, leaving 11 bases between. Germline V gene data show CDR1 as SNHLY and CDR2 as FYNNEI. CDR3 region: CASSQAGDYGYTF. CDR3 in DNA: TGTGCCAGCAGCCAGGCAGGAGACTATGGCTACACCTTC.

This chain connects TRBV2 to TRBJ1-5; D unresolved. The CDR3 runs 14 residues. Germline V gene data show CDR1 as SNHLY and CDR2 as FYNNEI. V lost 3 bases to trimming and J lost 4 bases, with 10 bases between them. DNA of the CDR3: TGTGCCAGCAGTGAGTTGGGAGTTAATCAGCCCCAGCATTTT. This translates into CASSELGVNQPQHF. Variable domain in full (rest from reference TRBV2 and TRBJ1-5): EPEVTQTPSHQVTQMGQEVILRCVPISNHLYFYWYRQILGQKVEFLVSFYNNEISEKSEIFDDQFSVERPDGSNFTLKIRSTKLEDSAMYFCASSELGVNQPQHFGDGTRLSIL.

This clonotype was detected many times. The rearrangement links TRBV10-2 to TRBJ1-1, with D maybe TRBD1 (5 bases). The CDR3 spans 20 residues. Between the trimmed V and J ends, which lost 0 bases and 0 bases, there was a span of 23 bases. Germline assignment: CDR1 WSHSY and CDR2 SAAADI. The DNA of the CDR3 is TGCGCCAGCAGTGAGTCCTTATTTTTAGGGACCAGAGGGTTGAACACTGAAGCTTTCTTT. Residues: CASSESLFLGTRGLNTEAFF.

This clonotype was recorded at least ten times. The chain links TRBV18 to TRBJ2-5; TRBD2 agrees at 7 bases. The CDR3 consists of 16 residues. V gave up 4 bases and J gave up 1 base; unmatched junction bases: 9. Germline V gene lookup returns CDR1 KGHSH and CDR2 LQKENI. The CDR3 protein is CASSRGRERGQETQYF. The CDR3 DNA follows: TGTGCCAGCTCACGGGGTCGCGAGCGGGGCCAAGAGACCCAGTACTTC.

This clonotype was detected many times. This chain uses TRBV12-3 or TRBV12-4 with TRBJ2-3, with D unclear. The V and J ends lost 6 bases and 6 bases respectively, with 19 bases between them. This CDR3 has 15 amino acids. The CDR3 sequence is CASSLDPRYGDTQYF. CDR3 in DNA: TGTGCCAGCAGCCTTGACCCCCGATATGGTGATACGCAGTATTTT.

This clonotype was detected ten times or more. The chain recombines TRBV20-1 with TRBJ1-6, with D possibly TRBD1 on 6 matching bases. Germline V gene sequence: CDR1 DFQATT, CDR2 SNEGSKA (reference sequence). The CDR3 loop spans 14 amino acids. V lost 5 bases to trimming and J lost 5 bases, with 13 bases between them. In DNA form, the CDR3 reads TGCAGTGCTTCAAGGACAGCCAATAATTCACCCCTCCACTTT. It translates to CSASRTANNSPLHF.

The chain links TRBV6-2 or TRBV6-3 to TRBJ1-6, with D possibly TRBD1 on 6 matching bases. The CDR3 spans 16 residues. V was trimmed by 5 bases and J by 1 base, leaving 12 bases between them. The germline V gene encodes CDR1 MNHEY and CDR2 SVGEGT. The CDR3 here is CASSTYRESYNSPLHF. The CDR3 nucleotides read TGTGCCAGCAGTACGTACAGGGAGTCCTATAATTCACCCCTCCACTTT.

Concerning this clonotype itself: A much larger clonotype is one base distant, so this may be a read error. This chain joins TRBV5-1 and TRBJ2-2; D unresolved. The V and J ends lost 4 bases and 1 base respectively, with 14 bases between them. Germline loops: CDR1 SGHRS, CDR2 YFSETQ. This CDR3 spans 16 amino acids. The DNA of the CDR3 is TGCGCCAGCAGCCTTCTCTACCCGAAGAACACCGGGGAGCTGTTTTTT. It specifies CASSLLYPKNTGELFF.

Many counts were recorded for this clonotype. This chain joins TRBV19 and TRBJ1-3; no clear D. Germline V lookup: CDR1 LNHDA, CDR2 SQIVND (reference sequence). V gave up 3 bases and J gave up 8 bases, with 8 bases separating them. The CDR3 has 12 residues. The CDR3 sequence is CASSIVGDTIYF. As DNA, the CDR3 is TGTGCCAGTAGTATTGTGGGTGACACCATATATTTT.

The CDR3 region has the DNA TGTGCCAGCAACTCTTATGGGGTAGCTCCAGATACGCAGTATTTT. Translating gives CASNSYGVAPDTQYF. This chain links TRBV6-2 or TRBV6-3 with TRBJ2-3; no firm D call. The length of the CDR3 is 15 residues. Trimming shortened V by 7 bases and J by 4 bases, and 18 bases separated the two germline ends. CDR1 is MNHEY and CDR2 is SVGEGT in the germline V gene.

The J gene is TRBJ2-2, the V gene TRBV6-2 or TRBV6-3; D remains ambiguous. The CDR3 extends over 14 amino acids. Germline V gene lookup returns CDR1 MNHEY and CDR2 SVGEGT. V lost 3 bases and J lost 2, with 7 bases in between. The CDR3, as DNA: TGTGCCAGCAGTTATCCCCTCAACACCGGGGAGCTGTTTTTT. It translates to CASSYPLNTGELFF.

This clonotype was seen many times. The J gene is TRBJ2-2, the V gene TRBV10-3, with D perhaps TRBD1 (6 bases). V was trimmed by 5 bases and J by 6 bases, leaving 10 bases between them. Germline CDR1 and CDR2: ENHRY and SYGVKD. This CDR3 is built from 13 residues. The DNA for the CDR3 is TGTGCCATCAGTACGGACAGCTCCGGGGAGCTGTTTTTT. Its translation: CAISTDSSGELFF.

The CDR3 loop reads CASSAAEDSYEQYF. Written as DNA, the CDR3 is TGTGCCAGCAGTGCGGCAGAAGACTCCTACGAGCAGTACTTC. The V gene is TRBV2, the J gene TRBJ2-7; the D is unclear. The germline gives CDR1 SNHLY, CDR2 FYNNEI. The CDR3 is 14 amino acids. Trimming removed 4 bases at V and 0 bases at J, with 10 bases between.

The J gene is TRBJ1-1, the V gene TRBV5-1, with D unresolved. The V and J ends lost 0 bases and 0 bases respectively, with 9 bases between them. This CDR3 is built from 15 residues. Germline loops: CDR1 SGHRS, CDR2 YFSETQ. The DNA of the CDR3 is TGCGCCAGCAGCTTGGGTCCGGGTATGAACACTGAAGCTTTCTTT. Protein sequence: CASSLGPGMNTEAFF.

This clonotype was seen at least ten times. The CDR3 sequence is CSALGIRDYEQYF. The DNA for the CDR3 is TGCAGTGCCCTAGGGATCAGGGACTACGAGCAGTACTTC. J is TRBJ2-7 and V is TRBV20-1; D might be TRBD1 (5 bases). This CDR3 has 13 amino acids. The ends were cut back, 6 bases at V and 3 bases at J, with 15 bases in the middle. Germline V CDR1 and CDR2: DFQATT, SNEGSKA (reference sequence).

This clonotype was seen repeatedly, ten times or more. The chain is built from TRBV5-4 and TRBJ2-3; TRBD2 is a possible D gene (6 bases). The germline V gene has CDR1 SGHNT and CDR2 YYREEE (reference sequence). Trimming took 5 bases from V and 2 from J, leaving 18 bases between them. The CDR3 length is 16 residues. For the CDR3, the DNA is TGTGCCAGCAGTTCACGGGAGTCCTCCTCCACAGATACGCAGTATTTT. Translating gives CASSSRESSSTDTQYF.

The chain uses TRBV7-2 and TRBJ1-5; D is perhaps TRBD1 (6 bases). This CDR3 has 15 amino acids. Trimming stripped 5 bases from V and 3 bases from J, with 14 bases between. Germline CDR1 reads SGHTA; CDR2 reads FQGNSA. CDR3 residues: CASSTDGQYNQPQHF. The DNA of the CDR3 is TGTGCCAGCAGCACCGACGGACAGTACAATCAGCCCCAGCATTTT. The full variable domain, its missing parts supplied by reference TRBV7-2 and TRBJ1-5, is GAGVSQSPSNKVTEKGKDVELRCDPISGHTALYWYRQSLGQGLEFLIYFQGNSAPDKSGLPSDRFSAERTGGSVSTLTIQRTQQEDSAVYLCASSTDGQYNQPQHFGDGTRLSIL.

At least ten counts were recorded for this clonotype. J is TRBJ2-3 and V is TRBV20-1; 11 nucleotides agree with TRBD2. Looked up from germline, CDR1 is DFQATT and CDR2 is SNEGSKA (reference sequence). Germline trimming cut 4 bases from V and 0 bases from J; bases unmatched to any gene: 12. The CDR3 runs 18 residues. The CDR3 is CSANPGLAGGSSTDTQYF. CDR3 nucleotide sequence: TGCAGTGCTAACCCTGGGCTAGCGGGGGGCTCTAGCACAGATACGCAGTATTTT.